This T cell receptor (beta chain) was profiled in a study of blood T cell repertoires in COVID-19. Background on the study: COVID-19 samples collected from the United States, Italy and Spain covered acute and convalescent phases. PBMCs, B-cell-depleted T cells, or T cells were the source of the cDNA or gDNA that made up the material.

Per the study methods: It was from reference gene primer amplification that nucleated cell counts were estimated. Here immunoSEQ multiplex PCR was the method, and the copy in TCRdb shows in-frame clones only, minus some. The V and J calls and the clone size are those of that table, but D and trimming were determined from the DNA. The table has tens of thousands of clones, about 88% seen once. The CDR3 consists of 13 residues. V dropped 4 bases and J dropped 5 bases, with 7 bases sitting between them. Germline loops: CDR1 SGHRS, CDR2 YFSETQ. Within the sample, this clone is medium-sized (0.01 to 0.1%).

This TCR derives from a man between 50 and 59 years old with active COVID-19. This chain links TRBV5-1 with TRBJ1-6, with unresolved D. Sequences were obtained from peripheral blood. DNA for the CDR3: TGCGCCAGCAGCCCAGAAGATAATTCACCCCTCCACTTT. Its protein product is CASSPEDNSPLHF.